Listed here is a single T cell receptor (beta chain). The entry originates in a study of CD8 T cells in Susac syndrome. Random-hexamer reverse transcription was applied to roughly 0.45 to 1 ug RNA. MiXCR, run by TCRdb on the immunoSEQ multiplex PCR reads, gives a single entry per CDR3 protein. The repertoire holds roughly 150,000 distinct CDR3 sequences, with 85% to 95% as singletons. This clonotype originated in a human donor with Susac syndrome. Sequencing was done on a sample of CD4+ T cells from PBMCs.

Here the CDR3 reads CSVGGATSGETQYF. The CDR3 DNA sequence: TGCAGCGTTGGTGGGGCGACTAGCGGGGAGACCCAGTACTTC. The chain recombines TRBV29-1 with TRBJ2-5; TRBD2 matches 10 bases. Germline V gene lookup returns CDR1 SQVTM and CDR2 ANQGSEA. Trimming cost V 4 bases and J 5 bases; bases outside gene matches: 7. This CDR3 region has 14 residues.